This T cell receptor (beta chain) was documented in a study of cytomegalovirus exposure and HLA in healthy donors. Findings and caveats of the study: A list of about 160 TCR beta chains associated with cytomegalovirus was given. Earlier analysis yielded a pattern in which most TCR beta V segments were productive about 87% or about 30% of the time.

The study sampled nominally healthy donors, though unrecorded immune exposures were likely. PCR used 60 Vbeta primers and 13 Jbeta primers. Some clones are missing from TCRdb's copy, which holds only in-frame ones; the method was immunoSEQ multiplex PCR. Here the sample spans about 160,000 clones, about three quarters being singletons. Germline V lookup: CDR1 MGHDK, CDR2 SYGVNS. Trimming cost V 2 bases and J 3 bases, with 18 bases left between them. The CDR3 totals 17 residues. With respect to this clone: What it binds is unknown.

This rearrangement joins TRBV25-1 to TRBJ2-3; D is possibly TRBD2 (5 bases). Sample: PBMCs. The receptor's source is a female donor in good health and CMV-seronegative. Here the CDR3 reads CASSERPGSRGTDTQYF. CDR3 nucleotides: TGTGCCAGCAGTGAACGTCCCGGAAGCCGGGGAACAGATACGCAGTATTTT. Drawing the rest from reference TRBV25-1 and TRBJ2-3, the complete variable domain is EADIYQTPRYLVIGTGKKITLECSQTMGHDKMYWYQQDPGMELHLIHYSYGVNSTEKGDLSSESTVSRIRTEHFPLTLESARPSHTSQYLCASSERPGSRGTDTQYFGPGTRLTVL.